These 22 T cell receptor beta chains share one sample of origin, sequenced in a study of T cell responses to AZD1222 COVID-19 vaccine. Assay: immunoSEQ multiplex PCR; the TCRdb copy retains only in-frame clones and omits some. Of more than 95,000 clones in the sample, around nine tenths are singletons; the top ten hold roughly 2.7%. The source was peripheral blood, collected on day 0 of AZD1222 vaccination. Source of these receptors: an adult in good health.

This chain uses TRBV28 with TRBJ2-1; 12 positions match TRBD2. CDR3 size: 15 residues. Germline assignment: CDR1 MDHEN and CDR2 SYDVKM. Trimming removed 5 bases from V and 6 bases from J; junction bases left unmatched: 5. The CDR3 coding sequence is TGTGCCAGCAGTAACAGACTAGCGGGAGTCAATGAGCAGTTCTTC. Its protein product is CASSNRLAGVNEQFF. Filled out from reference TRBV28 and TRBJ2-1, the complete variable domain reads DVKVTQSSRYLVKRTGEKVFLECVQDMDHENMFWYRQDPGLGLRLIYFSYDVKMKEKGDIPEGYSVSREKKERFSLILESASTNQTSMYLCASSNRLAGVNEQFFGPGTRLTVL.

The chain joins TRBV6-1 to TRBJ2-5; D unresolved. The germline gives CDR1 MNHNS, CDR2 SASEGT. This CDR3 is built from 13 residues. The germline V and J ends were trimmed by 3 bases and 5 bases, with 10 bases remaining between them. The CDR3 bases are TGTGCCAGCAGTGATGGACCGTGGGAGACCCAGTACTTC. It codes for CASSDGPWETQYF.

The genes are TRBV7-2 and TRBJ2-1; TRBD1 aligns across 7 bases. CDR3 length equals 15 residues. J lost 1 base, V lost 4 bases, and 4 bases had no gene match. Germline V gene sequence: CDR1 SGHTA, CDR2 FQGNSA. CDR3 region: CASSSEGQSYNEQFF. The CDR3 DNA reads TGTGCCAGCAGCTCAGAGGGACAGTCCTACAATGAGCAGTTCTTC.

V gene TRBV5-4 combines with J gene TRBJ1-1; D is perhaps TRBD1 (6 bases). The V gene's germline CDR1 is SGHNT and CDR2 YYREEE (reference sequence). V lost 4 bases, J lost 5 bases, and 15 bases lay in between. The CDR3 spans 14 residues. CDR3 nucleotides: TGTGCCAGCAGCGACCCGAGGGGGTTAACTGAAGCTTTCTTT. It specifies CASSDPRGLTEAFF.

The V call is TRBV6-5, the J call TRBJ1-5, with a weak D call TRBD1 (6 bases). The CDR3 is made up of 13 amino acids. The germline V gene encodes CDR1 MNHEY and CDR2 SVGAGI. V lost 4 bases, J lost 2 bases, and 6 bases lay in between. CDR3 sequence (DNA): TGTGCCAGCAGTTCAGGGGGCAATCAGCCCCAGCATTTT. Translated: CASSSGGNQPQHF.

V and J are TRBV19 and TRBJ1-1, with no clear D. Trimming removed 8 bases at V and 0 bases at J, with 10 bases between. Germline V gene lookup returns CDR1 LNHDA and CDR2 SQIVND (reference sequence). The CDR3 is 13 amino acids. The CDR3 nucleotides read TGTGCCAGTTCTGCTATGGTGAACACTGAAGCTTTCTTT. As protein: CASSAMVNTEAFF.

The chain has TRBV3-1 (or the pseudogene TRBV3-2) and TRBJ2-7; no definite D call. Looked up from germline, CDR1 is LGHDT and CDR2 is YNNKEL (reference sequence). The ends were cut back, 2 bases at V and 2 bases at J, with 4 bases in the middle. The CDR3 extends over 12 amino acids. CDR3 amino acids: CASSQRTYEQYF. The CDR3 nucleotides read TGTGCCAGCAGCCAACGAACCTACGAGCAGTACTTC.

This clone was seen only a few times. This chain connects TRBV12-3 or TRBV12-4 to TRBJ1-2, with D perhaps matching TRBD1 (5 bases). Trimming took 5 bases from V and 7 from J, leaving 14 bases between them. This CDR3 is 13 amino acids long. The CDR3 spells CASSPGTASGYTF. For the CDR3, the DNA is TGTGCCAGCAGTCCAGGGACGGCTTCTGGCTACACCTTC.

The gene calls are TRBV13 and TRBJ2-7; D remains ambiguous. Trimming took off 2 bases at V and 4 bases at J, with 3 bases between the two ends. CDR3 length: 11 amino acids. Germline lookup yields CDR1 PRHDT and CDR2 FYEKMQ (reference sequence). DNA for the CDR3: TGTGCCAGCAGCTTACAATACGAGCAGTACTTC. This sequence encodes CASSLQYEQYF.

This chain links TRBV29-1 with TRBJ1-2, with a weak D call TRBD1 (5 bases). This CDR3 has 15 amino acids. The V gene's germline CDR1 is SQVTM and CDR2 ANQGSEA. V was pared by 6 bases and J by 0 bases, with 17 bases between. CDR3 coding DNA: TGCAGCGTCAAGGGACCGGGAAACTCTAACTATGGCTACACCTTC. Its protein product is CSVKGPGNSNYGYTF. The full variable domain, completed using reference TRBV29-1 and TRBJ1-2, is SAVISQKPSRDICQRGTSLTIQCQVDSQVTMMFWYRQQPGQSLTLIATANQGSEATYESGFVIDKFPISRPNLTFSTLTVSNMSPEDSSIYLCSVKGPGNSNYGYTFGSGTRLTVV.

V is TRBV29-1 and J is TRBJ2-1, with D maybe TRBD2 (6 bases). CDR3 length equals 11 residues. Germline V gene sequence: CDR1 SQVTM, CDR2 ANQGSEA. The germline V and J ends were trimmed by 5 bases and 10 bases, with 12 bases remaining between them. CDR3 DNA: TGCAGCGTTCGACCGGGAGCCGAGCAGTTCTTC. This sequence encodes CSVRPGAEQFF.

The chain joins TRBV7-6 to TRBJ2-7; D possibly uses TRBD1 or TRBD2 (5 bases each). The length of the CDR3 is 15 residues. The V gene's germline CDR1 is SGHVS and CDR2 FNYEAQ. V shed 2 bases and J shed 5 bases, with 16 bases lying between them. The CDR3 loop reads CASSLLVSRDHEQYF. The CDR3 coding sequence is TGTGCCAGCAGCTTATTGGTTTCAAGGGACCACGAGCAGTACTTC.

The chain joins TRBV19 to TRBJ1-2, with D unclear. CDR1 and CDR2 (germline): LNHDA, SQIVND (reference sequence). The CDR3 loop spans 15 amino acids. V was shortened by 7 bases and J by 0 bases, with 15 bases between the two germline ends. The CDR3 nucleotides read TGTGCCAGTACGATACGGAGCGGTACTAACTATGGCTACACCTTC. Amino acids: CASTIRSGTNYGYTF.

In nucleotides, the CDR3 is TGTGCCAGCAGCCTGAACAGGTCTGATGGCTACACCTTC. Its translation: CASSLNRSDGYTF. The genes are TRBV28 and TRBJ1-2, with a weak D call TRBD1 (5 bases). Germline assignment: CDR1 MDHEN and CDR2 SYDVKM. V gave up 6 bases and J gave up 6 bases, with 14 bases separating them. This CDR3 spans 13 amino acids.

In this sample, this clone turned up a few times. The chain employs TRBV6-2 or TRBV6-3 and TRBJ2-7; 9 bases match TRBD1. There are 14 residues in the CDR3. The V segment lost 6 bases and the J segment 6 bases; nucleotides outside the gene matches: 9. Germline CDR1 reads MNHEY; CDR2 reads SVGEGT. The CDR3 coding sequence is TGTGCCAGCAGCACCGGGACAGGGTCGTCCGAGCAGTACTTC. Its translation is CASSTGTGSSEQYF.

The J gene is TRBJ1-2, the V gene TRBV5-1, with 8 nucleotides matching TRBD1. Germline-derived CDR1 and CDR2 are SGHRS and YFSETQ. The V segment lost 4 bases and the J segment 0 bases; nucleotides outside the gene matches: 11. The CDR3 runs 17 residues. The CDR3 coding sequence is TGCGCCAGCAGCACTGGACAGGGACCCTTAGCTAACTATGGCTACACCTTC. This sequence encodes CASSTGQGPLANYGYTF.

This chain uses TRBV19 with TRBJ1-6, with TRBD1 identical over 7 bases. Trimming took 3 bases from V and 14 from J; bases not matched to a gene: 10. The CDR3 is made up of 14 amino acids. CDR1 LNHDA and CDR2 SQIVND come from the germline V gene (reference sequence). The CDR3 DNA sequence: TGTGCCAGTAGTATGGGACAGCATGGGTCGACCCTCCACTTT. Its protein product is CASSMGQHGSTLHF.

This sequence joins TRBV7-2 and TRBJ1-2; D remains ambiguous. The CDR3 covers 13 residues. The germline gives CDR1 SGHTA, CDR2 FQGNSA. The V end lost 3 bases, the J end lost 1 base, and 6 bases lay between the germline ends. CDR3 nucleotide sequence: TGTGCCAGCAGCTTTCAGGTTAACTATGGCTACACCTTC. Protein sequence: CASSFQVNYGYTF.

The rearrangement joins TRBV15 to TRBJ2-4, with 12 bases lining up with TRBD2. This CDR3 is 15 amino acids long. Germline assignment: CDR1 LNHNV and CDR2 YYDKDF (reference sequence). Germline trimming cut 5 bases from V and 8 bases from J; bases unmatched to any gene: 7. The CDR3: CATSLRLAGVDIQYF. CDR3 coding DNA: TGTGCCACCAGCCTCCGACTAGCGGGAGTGGACATTCAGTACTTC.

The rearrangement links TRBV4-3 to TRBJ1-6; the match to TRBD1 covers 7 bases. The germline CDR1 and CDR2 sequences are LGHNA and YSLEER. This CDR3 has 16 residues. The V segment lost 3 bases and the J segment 6 bases; nucleotides outside the gene matches: 8. The CDR3 here is CASSHGRGQGNSPLHF. The CDR3 nucleotides read TGCGCCAGCAGCCACGGAAGGGGGCAGGGTAATTCACCCCTCCACTTT.

The J gene is TRBJ2-7, the V gene TRBV7-9; D may be TRBD2 (6 bases). The V and J ends lost 7 bases and 6 bases respectively, with 16 bases between them. Germline V lookup: CDR1 SEHNR, CDR2 FQNEAQ (reference sequence). The CDR3 contains 13 residues. CDR3 loop: CASTLDLGGEQYF. The CDR3, as DNA: TGTGCCAGCACCCTAGACTTGGGGGGCGAGCAGTACTTC.

The rearrangement uses TRBV14 and TRBJ2-7; no clear D. The CDR3 sequence is 14 residues long. Trimming cost V 4 bases and J 0 bases, with 10 bases left between them. Looked up from germline, CDR1 is SGHDN and CDR2 is FVKESK. The CDR3 bases are TGTGCCAGCAGCCGCGATTGGGACTCCTACGAGCAGTACTTC. Its translation: CASSRDWDSYEQYF.